Listed here are 5 T cell receptor beta chains from one sample, sequenced in a study of OX40 agonist ivuxolimab in advanced cancers. The repertoire was sequenced with immunoSEQ multiplex PCR; TCRdb's copy has only in-frame clones and lacks some. There are over 90,000 clones in the sample; around 84% occur only once, and roughly 2.1% lies in the top ten. The material sequenced was CD4+ or CD8+ T cells sorted from blood, taken in a trial of the OX40 agonist ivuxolimab. The receptors originated from an adult with an advanced solid tumor such as melanoma, head and neck, liver or kidney cancer.

This sequence joins TRBV28 and TRBJ2-3; no clear D gene. The CDR3 is 15 amino acids. The V gene lost 5 bases and the J gene lost 6 bases, with 18 bases spanning the gap. Germline V gene sequence: CDR1 MDHEN, CDR2 SYDVKM. CDR3 nucleotide sequence: TGTGCCAGCAGTCCCACCCGGCTAGTGATTGATACGCAGTATTTT. This gives the protein CASSPTRLVIDTQYF.

The rearrangement uses TRBV5-6 and TRBJ2-3; 10 bases fit TRBD2. Trimming took 4 bases from V and 2 from J; bases not matched to a gene: 10. The CDR3 runs 17 residues. Germline V gives CDR1 SGHDT, CDR2 YYEEEE. The CDR3 nucleotides read TGTGCCAGCAGCAAACTAGCGGGACGGACCCTCACAGATACGCAGTATTTT. Its translation is CASSKLAGRTLTDTQYF.

The chain recombines TRBV5-1 with TRBJ2-7, with a tentative D call TRBD2 (6 bases). CDR1 and CDR2 (germline): SGHRS, YFSETQ. The CDR3 loop spans 14 amino acids. V was shortened by 4 bases and J by 0 bases, with 11 bases between the two germline ends. The CDR3 coding sequence is TGCGCCAGCAGCACCGGGGACTTCTCCTACGAGCAGTACTTC. Residues: CASSTGDFSYEQYF.

The V and J genes are TRBV6-1 and TRBJ2-1, with TRBD2 identical over 14 bases. The CDR3 loop spans 18 amino acids. CDR1 MNHNS and CDR2 SASEGT come from the germline V gene. After removal of 4 bases from V and 2 bases from J, the junction contained 7 bases not matched to a gene. The CDR3 protein is CASSAVGLAGDPYNEQFF. DNA of the CDR3: TGTGCCAGCAGTGCAGTGGGACTAGCGGGGGATCCCTACAATGAGCAGTTCTTC.

This chain uses TRBV5-1 with TRBJ2-7; 8 bases match TRBD2. The CDR3 length is 15 residues. The junction had 10 bases not matched to a gene; V was cut back by 3 bases and J by 5 bases. CDR1 and CDR2 from the germline V gene are SGHRS and YFSETQ. The DNA of the CDR3 is TGCGCCAGCAGCTCTCAAACCGGGACTAGTGACGAGCAGTACTTC. This encodes CASSSQTGTSDEQYF.